The 12 T cell receptor beta chains reported below all come from one sample, sequenced in a study of T cell responses to AZD1222 COVID-19 vaccine. Some clones are missing from TCRdb's copy, which holds only in-frame ones; the method was immunoSEQ multiplex PCR. The sample records about 120,000 clones, about 90% being singletons. The sequencing here drew on peripheral blood, taken on day 0 of AZD1222 vaccination. Source of these receptors: an adult in good health.

This chain uses TRBV6-5 with TRBJ2-7, with D perhaps matching TRBD1 or TRBD2 (5 bases each). Germline CDR1 is MNHEY and CDR2 is SVGAGI. Trimming removed 4 bases from V and 0 bases from J, with 16 bases in between. The length of the CDR3 is 16 residues. The CDR3 protein is CASSSWDGKSSYEQYF. The CDR3 DNA reads TGTGCCAGCAGTTCATGGGACGGAAAAAGCTCCTACGAGCAGTACTTC.

This clone was observed once. This chain connects TRBV6-2 or TRBV6-3 to TRBJ1-5; D is unclear. Trimming shortened V by 0 bases and J by 7 bases, and 16 bases separated the two germline ends. This CDR3 comprises 16 residues. Per germline, CDR1 MNHEY and CDR2 SVGEGT. The CDR3 protein is CASSYSSGQRIQPQHF. CDR3 sequence (DNA): TGTGCCAGCAGTTACTCGTCCGGGCAAAGAATCCAGCCCCAGCATTTT.

This chain uses TRBV4-3 with TRBJ2-1; D remains ambiguous. The V end lost 3 bases, the J end lost 9 bases, and 12 bases lay between the germline ends. Germline CDR1 and CDR2: LGHNA and YSLEER. The CDR3 contains 13 residues. The CDR3 coding sequence is TGCGCCAGCAGCCATTGGGGTGAAGGTGAGCAGTTCTTC. Translating gives CASSHWGEGEQFF.

The chain has TRBV4-1 and TRBJ2-3; TRBD1 might be the D (5 bases). The CDR3 has 16 amino acids. V was clipped by 3 bases and J by 0 bases, with 13 bases between them. Germline CDR1 reads MGHRA; CDR2 reads YSYEKL. For the CDR3, the DNA is TGCGCCAGCAGCCATCCCTCCCAGGGTAGCACAGATACGCAGTATTTT. It is translated as CASSHPSQGSTDTQYF.

The chain recombines TRBV5-4 with TRBJ2-5; 7 bases agree with TRBD2. The trim removed 1 base at V and 4 bases at J, leaving 10 bases unmatched. The CDR3 extends over 16 amino acids. The germline V gene has CDR1 SGHNT and CDR2 YYREEE (reference sequence). The CDR3 coding sequence is TGTGCCAGCAGCTTGCTCGCGGGAGTAGGGCGAGAGACCCAGTACTTC. This sequence encodes CASSLLAGVGRETQYF. Based on the CDR3 plus reference TRBV5-4 and TRBJ2-5, the full variable domain is ETGVTQSPTHLIKTRGQQVTLRCSSQSGHNTVSWYQQALGQGPQFIFQYYREEENGRGNFPPRFSGLQFPNYSSELNVNALELDDSALYLCASSLLAGVGRETQYFGPGTRLLVL.

The chain carries TRBV11-3 and TRBJ1-1, with D possibly being TRBD1 (6 bases). The CDR3 is 13 residues long. Germline assignment: CDR1 SGHNT and CDR2 YENEEA. The V end was cut by 4 bases, the J end by 10 bases, with 16 bases between. CDR3 sequence reads: CASSSGPQGVAFF. CDR3 in DNA: TGTGCCAGCAGCTCCGGCCCACAGGGTGTAGCTTTCTTT.

V gene TRBV28 combines with J gene TRBJ1-6, with D possibly matching TRBD1 (6 bases). Trimming removed 5 bases at V and 8 bases at J, with 7 bases between. Germline assignment: CDR1 MDHEN and CDR2 SYDVKM. CDR3 length: 12 residues. CDR3 DNA sequence: TGTGCCAGCAGTCGACAGGATTCACCCCTCCACTTT. Translation: CASSRQDSPLHF.

The genes are TRBV24-1 and TRBJ2-7; D is unclear. The V gene lost 2 bases and the J gene lost 2 bases, with 6 bases spanning the gap. This CDR3 has 13 residues. Germline CDR1 KGHDR, CDR2 SFDVKD. The CDR3 region is CATSDSLAYEQYF. CDR3 coding DNA: TGTGCCACCAGTGATTCATTGGCCTACGAGCAGTACTTC.

The chain joins TRBV5-6 to TRBJ1-3, with D unresolved. CDR3 length: 15 amino acids. The ends were cut back, 1 base at V and 0 bases at J, with 8 bases in the middle. Looked up from germline, CDR1 is SGHDT and CDR2 is YYEEEE. This CDR3 reads CASSLRALSGNTIYF. The DNA of the CDR3 is TGTGCCAGCAGCTTGAGGGCCCTCTCTGGAAACACCATATATTTT.

This chain links TRBV5-1 with TRBJ1-5, with D unclear. Trimming cost V 2 bases and J 2 bases, with 5 bases left between them. This CDR3 is 13 amino acids long. Germline CDR1 reads SGHRS; CDR2 reads YFSETQ. For the CDR3, the DNA is TGCGCCAGCAGCTTCGGGGGCAATCAGCCCCAGCATTTT. This translates into CASSFGGNQPQHF.

This clone has just one count. This chain links TRBV13 with TRBJ2-2, with D tentatively TRBD1 (5 bases). Germline loops: CDR1 PRHDT, CDR2 FYEKMQ (reference sequence). V shed 0 bases and J shed 6 bases, with 8 bases lying between them. The CDR3 loop spans 14 amino acids. The DNA of the CDR3 is TGTGCCAGCAGCTTAGGGGGGCAGGCCGGGGAGCTGTTTTTT. Its protein is CASSLGGQAGELFF.

The rearrangement joins TRBV5-1 to TRBJ1-1, with 8 bases lining up with TRBD1. This CDR3 is built from 14 residues. The V gene end was trimmed by 5 bases and the J gene end by 0 bases; junction bases not matched to a gene: 3. Germline V lookup: CDR1 SGHRS, CDR2 YFSETQ. The CDR3 protein is CASSQDRVNTEAFF. In DNA form, the CDR3 reads TGCGCCAGCAGTCAGGACAGGGTGAACACTGAAGCTTTCTTT.